Each of the 20 T cell receptor beta chains below was sequenced from the same sample in a study of blood T cell repertoires in COVID-19. The repertoire was sequenced with immunoSEQ multiplex PCR; TCRdb's copy has only in-frame clones and lacks some. The profile covers just under 65,000 clones, with roughly 75% appearing a single time and more than 13% taken by the ten largest. The sample taken for sequencing was peripheral blood. The receptor source for this set is a man aged 60 to 69 with COVID-19, enrolled during active disease.

The gene calls are TRBV28 and TRBJ2-1, with no clear D. CDR1 MDHEN and CDR2 SYDVKM come from the germline V gene. The CDR3 spans 12 residues. V dropped 6 bases and J dropped 9 bases, with 12 bases sitting between them. In nucleotides, the CDR3 is TGTGCCAGCAGCCCTTCGACTGTTGAGCAGTTCTTC. Its translation: CASSPSTVEQFF.

The rearrangement uses TRBV2 and TRBJ1-5, with TRBD1 matching over 7 bases. This CDR3 is 15 amino acids long. Germline CDR1 is SNHLY and CDR2 is FYNNEI. Trimming at V came to 3 bases and at J to 0 bases, leaving 2 bases not matched to a gene. The CDR3 sequence: CASSEDRNSNQPQHF. DNA for the CDR3: TGTGCCAGCAGTGAGGACAGGAATAGCAATCAGCCCCAGCATTTT.

This clone is a singleton in its sample. The chain uses TRBV18 and TRBJ1-3, with TRBD1 as a possible D gene (5 bases). V lost 6 bases, J lost 0 bases, and 15 bases lay in between. This CDR3 contains 16 residues. Per germline, CDR1 KGHSH and CDR2 LQKENI. Here the CDR3 reads CASSQMDGGSGNTIYF. The DNA of the CDR3 is TGTGCCAGCTCCCAAATGGACGGGGGCTCTGGAAACACCATATATTTT.

The genes are TRBV11-3 and TRBJ2-4; 15 nucleotides match TRBD2. The V gene's germline CDR1 is SGHNT and CDR2 YENEEA. This CDR3 is built from 15 residues. Trimming at V came to 3 bases and at J to 11 bases, leaving 5 bases not matched to a gene. CDR3 sequence reads: CASSFGLAGGVFQYF. For the CDR3, the DNA is TGTGCCAGCAGCTTTGGACTAGCGGGAGGGGTATTTCAGTACTTC.

The rearrangement joins TRBV11-2 to TRBJ1-6; D call uncertain. Germline V gene sequence: CDR1 SGHAT, CDR2 FQNNGV. V lost 5 bases, J lost 10 bases, and 15 bases lay in between. The CDR3 has 14 residues. The chain's CDR3 is CASSPDYNASPLHF. The CDR3 nucleotides read TGTGCCAGCAGCCCAGACTACAACGCGTCACCCCTCCACTTT.

This clone showed up just once. CDR3 protein: CASSIQGPSSNQPQHF. The CDR3 bases are TGTGCCAGCAGCATACAGGGGCCCTCAAGCAATCAGCCCCAGCATTTT. This chain connects TRBV21-1 to TRBJ1-5; the D segment call TRBD1 is taken from the table without a DNA check. TRBV21-1 is annotated as a pseudogene. This CDR3 spans 16 amino acids.

J is TRBJ2-7 and V is TRBV11-3; TRBD2 agrees at 7 bases. The CDR3 length is 12 residues. The germline gives CDR1 SGHNT, CDR2 YENEEA. With 7 bases clipped from V and 5 bases from J, the junction kept 5 bases outside the gene matches. The CDR3 DNA is TGTGCCAGCAAGGACGGGAGGAACGAGCAGTACTTC. This translates into CASKDGRNEQYF.

The CDR3 is CASSLGGGTHNEQFF. The CDR3 coding sequence is TGTGCCAGCAGTTTGGGCGGGGGGACCCACAATGAGCAGTTCTTC. The rearrangement joins TRBV28 to TRBJ2-1; TRBD2 aligns across 8 bases. The V and J ends lost 3 bases and 5 bases, in that order; junction bases with no gene match: 6. Germline assignment: CDR1 MDHEN and CDR2 SYDVKM. This CDR3 is 15 amino acids long.

Only one count was recorded for this clone. The V call is TRBV11-3, the J call TRBJ1-3; unclear D gene. The germline CDR1 and CDR2 sequences are SGHNT and YENEEA. The CDR3 has 13 amino acids. V was shortened by 3 bases and J by 0 bases, with 3 bases between the two germline ends. Written as DNA, the CDR3 is TGTGCCAGCAGCTTCAGCTCTGGAAACACCATATATTTT. This gives the protein CASSFSSGNTIYF.

The V and J genes are TRBV5-1 and TRBJ2-7; possibly TRBD2 for D (6 bases). The CDR3 is 15 amino acids. CDR1 is SGHRS, CDR2 YFSETQ, per germline. V was trimmed by 0 bases and J by 4 bases, leaving 14 bases between them. The CDR3 loop is CASSLVAGIRYEQYF. The CDR3 nucleotides read TGCGCCAGCAGCTTGGTCGCGGGAATCCGTTACGAGCAGTACTTC.

The rearrangement joins TRBV18 to TRBJ2-1; D is perhaps TRBD2 (6 bases). V lost 8 bases and J 6 bases, leaving 14 bases between the germline ends. The germline CDR1 and CDR2 sequences are KGHSH and LQKENI. This CDR3 has 13 amino acids. The CDR3 loop reads CASLREAGNEQFF. CDR3 sequence (DNA): TGTGCCAGCCTCCGAGAAGCGGGCAATGAGCAGTTCTTC.

The chain uses TRBV7-9 and TRBJ1-4; D is ambiguous. The CDR3 is 13 residues long. The V gene's germline CDR1 is SEHNR and CDR2 FQNEAQ (reference sequence). V lost 5 bases to trimming and J lost 7 bases, with 11 bases between them. The CDR3 here is CASSPIAGEKLFF. In DNA, the CDR3 is TGTGCCAGCAGCCCGATAGCGGGTGAAAAACTGTTTTTT.

This rearrangement joins TRBV9 to TRBJ2-2, with a weak D call TRBD1 (6 bases). This CDR3 is 13 amino acids long. Germline values: CDR1 SGDLS, CDR2 YYNGEE. Trimming cost V 4 bases and J 7 bases, with 11 bases left between them. This CDR3 reads CASSFQGSGELFF. In DNA form, the CDR3 reads TGTGCCAGCAGCTTCCAGGGGAGCGGGGAGCTGTTTTTT.

The chain employs TRBV24-1 and TRBJ2-7, with D perhaps TRBD2 (5 bases). The CDR3 is 13 residues long. V gave up 4 bases and J gave up 4 bases, with 10 bases separating them. Germline loops: CDR1 KGHDR, CDR2 SFDVKD. CDR3 coding DNA: TGTGCCACCAGTGACTCCTCGGGGTACGAGCAGTACTTC. Protein sequence: CATSDSSGYEQYF.

About this clone: Other DNA variants within this sample encode the same CDR3. The chain couples TRBV7-3 to TRBJ1-1, with D possibly being TRBD1 (5 bases). The CDR3 has 13 residues. Germline assignment: CDR1 SGHTA and CDR2 FQGTGA. V was clipped by 5 bases and J by 3 bases, with 10 bases between them. Here the CDR3 DNA reads TGTGCCAGCAGCGCGGGAGGGGACACTGAAGCTTTCTTT. Its translation: CASSAGGDTEAFF.

J is TRBJ1-1 and V is TRBV5-6; D call uncertain. Trimming shortened V by 1 base and J by 10 bases, and 14 bases separated the two germline ends. Germline V gives CDR1 SGHDT, CDR2 YYEEEE. This CDR3 has 13 amino acids. The CDR3: CASSLSGAERAFF. CDR3 DNA sequence: TGTGCCAGCAGCTTGAGCGGCGCGGAGAGAGCTTTCTTT.

The rearrangement uses TRBV28 and TRBJ2-7; maybe TRBD2 (6 bases). The V end lost 5 bases, the J end lost 0 bases, and 14 bases lay between the germline ends. Germline V gene lookup returns CDR1 MDHEN and CDR2 SYDVKM. The CDR3 consists of 15 residues. In nucleotides, the CDR3 is TGTGCCAGCAGTCTCCCCGGCGGGGCCTCCTACGAGCAGTACTTC. It specifies CASSLPGGASYEQYF.

This clone was seen only a few times. The V call is TRBV7-6, the J call TRBJ1-1; 9 bases are a match to TRBD1. With V trimmed by 5 bases and J by 11 bases, 6 bases remained unmatched. The CDR3 is made up of 12 amino acids. Germline V gives CDR1 SGHVS, CDR2 FNYEAQ. The CDR3 DNA reads TGTGCCAGCAGCCGGAGGACAGGGGAGGCTTTCTTT. Its translation is CASSRRTGEAFF.

The V and J genes are TRBV30 and TRBJ1-5; D might be TRBD1 (5 bases). V was cut by 5 bases and J by 6 bases, with 17 bases left in between. The CDR3 is 14 residues long. CDR1 and CDR2 from the germline V gene are GTSNPN and SVGIG (reference sequence). CDR3 DNA: TGTGCCTGGTCGGAGGGACCCGGGGTTCAGCCCCAGCATTTT. Protein sequence: CAWSEGPGVQPQHF. Variable domain in full (rest from reference TRBV30 and TRBJ1-5): SQTIHQWPATLVQPVGSPLSLECTVEGTSNPNLYWYRQAAGRGLQLLFYSVGIGQISSEVPQNLSASRPQDRQFILSSKKLLLSDSGFYLCAWSEGPGVQPQHFGDGTRLSIL.

The CDR3 region is CAIRPGLAETDTQYF. As DNA, the CDR3 is TGTGCCATCAGACCGGGACTAGCGGAAACAGATACGCAGTATTTT. V and J are TRBV10-3 and TRBJ2-3; 11 positions match TRBD2. This CDR3 spans 15 amino acids. The V and J ends lost 6 bases and 3 bases, in that order; junction bases with no gene match: 5. Germline values: CDR1 ENHRY, CDR2 SYGVKD.